Each of the 12 T cell receptor beta chains below was sequenced from the same sample in a study of T cell changes during pregnancy in multiple sclerosis. TCRdb's copy holds only in-frame clones and misses some; the assay was immunoSEQ multiplex PCR. The sample lists over 9,000 clones; more than 80% were seen once. Material: CD8+ T cells from peripheral blood mononuclear cells, obtained in the third trimester of pregnancy. These receptors came from a female donor in good health, enrolled as a control in a pregnancy study.

V gene TRBV6-4 combines with J gene TRBJ2-3; 8 bases match TRBD2. Germline V gene data show CDR1 as MRHNA and CDR2 as SNTAGT. This CDR3 region has 15 residues. Germline trimming cut 6 bases from V and 1 base from J; bases unmatched to any gene: 6. The CDR3 protein is CASSGKAGGTDTQYF. CDR3 nucleotides: TGTGCCAGCAGCGGTAAAGCGGGGGGCACAGATACGCAGTATTTT.

The rearrangement joins TRBV4-2 to TRBJ1-1; 7 bases match TRBD1. The CDR3 extends over 14 amino acids. V dropped 5 bases and J dropped 1; count of bases not matched to a gene: 4. Looked up from germline, CDR1 is LGHNA and CDR2 is YNFKEQ. The CDR3 loop reads CASSTTGQNTEAFF. CDR3 DNA sequence: TGTGCCAGCAGCACGACAGGGCAGAACACTGAAGCTTTCTTT.

The chain uses TRBV6-4 and TRBJ2-1; TRBD2 might be the D (5 bases). The CDR3 is 15 residues long. The germline V gene has CDR1 MRHNA and CDR2 SNTAGT. The V end was cut by 3 bases, the J end by 7 bases, with 16 bases between. The CDR3 sequence is CASSEEDSVGNEQFF. For the CDR3, the DNA is TGTGCCAGCAGTGAGGAGGATAGCGTGGGAAATGAGCAGTTCTTC.

The chain uses TRBV27 and TRBJ2-6; 7 nucleotides match TRBD2. Germline CDR1 reads MNHEY; CDR2 reads SMNVEV (reference sequence). The CDR3 covers 23 residues. J gave up 0 bases and V 11 bases, and 31 bases lay outside the gene matches. In DNA, the CDR3 is TGTGCCCACGCCTATGGGGCGGGAGCGGGACTCCGACCTTTGAACTCTGGGGCCAACGTCCTGACTTTC. As protein: CAHAYGAGAGLRPLNSGANVLTF.

This sequence joins TRBV29-1 and TRBJ1-4; 8 bases line up with TRBD1. V was pared by 7 bases and J by 8 bases, with 9 bases of the junction left unmatched. The germline CDR1 and CDR2 sequences are SQVTM and ANQGSEA. CDR3 size: 13 residues. CDR3 coding DNA: TGCAGCGGACGGACAGGGCGAGAAGAAAAACTGTTTTTT. Residues: CSGRTGREEKLFF.

This clone was seen only once. The V and J genes are TRBV19 and TRBJ1-5; D perhaps matches TRBD1 (6 bases). Germline lookup yields CDR1 LNHDA and CDR2 SQIVND (reference sequence). Trimming left V 4 bases short and J 0 bases short, with 19 bases between. The CDR3 is 18 amino acids. The CDR3 is CASSSVRGRDHSNQPQHF. The CDR3 DNA sequence: TGTGCCAGTAGTAGTGTCAGGGGCCGCGACCATAGCAATCAGCCCCAGCATTTT.

This chain joins TRBV11-3 and TRBJ2-7; D ambiguous. Trimming removed 5 bases from V and 0 bases from J, with 8 bases in between. This CDR3 is built from 13 residues. The germline gives CDR1 SGHNT, CDR2 YENEEA. CDR3 amino acids: CASSSTDSYEQYF. The CDR3 nucleotides are TGTGCCAGCAGCAGCACCGACTCCTACGAGCAGTACTTC.

This chain links TRBV5-6 with TRBJ1-3; no clear D. Germline values: CDR1 SGHDT, CDR2 YYEEEE. The CDR3 spans 14 residues. V gave up 1 base and J gave up 0 bases, with 5 bases separating them. CDR3 region: CASSLTSSGNTIYF. The CDR3 DNA follows: TGTGCCAGCAGCTTGACGAGCTCTGGAAACACCATATATTTT. The full variable domain, with the rest looked up from reference TRBV5-6 and TRBJ1-3, is DAGVTQSPTHLIKTRGQQVTLRCSPKSGHDTVSWYQQALGQGPQFIFQYYEEEERQRGNFPDRFSGHQFPNYSSELNVNALLLGDSALYLCASSLTSSGNTIYFGEGSWLTVV.

This clone was found a few times. This rearrangement joins TRBV30 to TRBJ2-7, with 10 bases that match TRBD1. The trim removed 8 bases at V and 1 base at J, leaving 8 bases unmatched. This CDR3 has 14 residues. CDR1 and CDR2 (germline): GTSNPN, SVGIG (reference sequence). The CDR3 DNA sequence: TGTGCCACCGGACCGGGACAGGGGTCCTACGAGCAGTACTTC. Protein: CATGPGQGSYEQYF. Variable domain in full (rest from reference TRBV30 and TRBJ2-7): SQTIHQWPATLVQPVGSPLSLECTVEGTSNPNLYWYRQAAGRGLQLLFYSVGIGQISSEVPQNLSASRPQDRQFILSSKKLLLSDSGFYLCATGPGQGSYEQYFGPGTRLTVT.

This rearrangement joins TRBV27 to TRBJ2-2, with D tentatively TRBD1 (7 bases). Germline assignment: CDR1 MNHEY and CDR2 SMNVEV (reference sequence). This CDR3 spans 15 amino acids. The germline V and J ends were trimmed by 5 bases and 6 bases, with 16 bases remaining between them. The CDR3, as DNA: TGTGCCAGCAGTCCACGGACAGGAGGGCCCGGGGAGCTGTTTTTT. Its translation: CASSPRTGGPGELFF.

The CDR3 region is CASSSGSNTEAFF. The CDR3 region has the DNA TGTGCCAGCAGCTCGGGGTCAAACACTGAAGCTTTCTTT. The chain combines TRBV27 with TRBJ1-1, with D unclear. Trimming removed 6 bases at V and 2 bases at J, with 10 bases between. The CDR3 extends over 13 amino acids. CDR1 is MNHEY and CDR2 is SMNVEV in the germline V gene (reference sequence).

The CDR3 nucleotides read TGTGCCAGTACATGGCGGGGCTCCTACAATGAGCAGTTCTTC. It is translated as CASTWRGSYNEQFF. The chain uses TRBV19 and TRBJ2-1; D possibly corresponds to TRBD2 (6 bases). This CDR3 contains 14 residues. Trimming cost V 7 bases and J 0 bases, with 10 bases left between them. The germline V gene has CDR1 LNHDA and CDR2 SQIVND (reference sequence).